Listed below are T cell receptor beta chains from one sample, sequenced in a study of blood T cell repertoires in COVID-19. Measured with immunoSEQ multiplex PCR; TCRdb has only the in-frame clones, and not every one. The table includes about 180,000 clones, roughly 80% detected once. The material sequenced was PBMCs or T cells enriched from blood (not recorded which). Receptors originate from a man in his 60s who had been exposed to COVID-19. Both conserved end residues are trimmed from each CDR3. Each record gives: V gene, J gene, CDR3 protein.

TRBV7-3,TRBJ2-1,ASSLRAGVGIREQF
TRBV5-4,TRBJ2-2,ASSPGLAGARAAGELF
TRBV3-1/TRBV3-2,TRBJ1-3,ASSQFITESHSGNTIY
TRBV19,TRBJ2-5,ASSPGQLQETQY
TRBV19,TRBJ2-1,ASSMPTSGSLGEQF
TRBV6-5,TRBJ2-7,ASRSTGGGSYEQY
TRBV6-5,TRBJ1-2,ASSYSRGTNYGYT
TRBV5-6,TRBJ2-5,ASSRALAGSPETQY
TRBV19,TRBJ1-5,ASSIGPKQGNQPQH
TRBV14,TRBJ1-2,ASSQEPRGGYT
TRBV7-9,TRBJ2-5,ASSSQGPQETQY
TRBV27,TRBJ2-3,ASSSPPGLAGGDTQY
TRBV10-1,TRBJ2-3,ASSESLLAGNTDTQY
TRBV28,TRBJ1-2,ASSLQVPFGGYT
TRBV3-1/TRBV3-2,TRBJ2-1,ASSLSGSSYNEQF
TRBV7-3,TRBJ2-2,ASSPDTYIGELF
TRBV10-3,TRBJ1-5,AISDNNQPQH
TRBV28,TRBJ2-3,ASSLSNGKVTSRVGKSDTQY
TRBV11-2,TRBJ2-1,ASTNPPSGPAYNEQF
TRBV20-1,TRBJ2-4,SASLPGLTKNIQY
TRBV7-2,TRBJ2-1,ASSTSLSSYNEQF
TRBV19,TRBJ2-7,ASSISEGAGYEQY
TRBV27,TRBJ2-1,ASSFRTGSWF
TRBV19,TRBJ1-2,ASSSGQGSNYGYT
TRBV28,TRBJ2-2,ASSLSGLAGVPGELF
TRBV19,TRBJ2-7,ASSRQGEGTYEQY
TRBV4-1,TRBJ2-7,ASSQGGGQVSYEQY
TRBV6-5,TRBJ2-1,ASRQTGGAYNEQF
TRBV7-2,TRBJ2-7,ASSSSSGREQY
TRBV6-2/TRBV6-3,TRBJ1-5,ASSYGGGSLGNQPQH
TRBV4-3,TRBJ2-7,ASSQEARGRNEQY
TRBV5-1,TRBJ2-5,ASSFRGTGQETQY
TRBV18,TRBJ2-2,ASSPGAGGYTGELF
TRBV21-1,TRBJ2-1,ASSKLAGVGEQF
TRBV14,TRBJ2-1,ASRLAGSYNEQF
TRBV5-6,TRBJ2-7,ASSLSTSGSSGEQY
TRBV3-1/TRBV3-2,TRBJ1-2,ASSPNGGPYGYT
TRBV5-6,TRBJ2-1,ASSSPGTGRRDNEQF
TRBV9,TRBJ1-3,ASSVASSGVSGNTIY
TRBV10-1,TRBJ2-7,ASNPGRTGAYEQY
TRBV19,TRBJ2-7,ASSILAGGRTSYEQY
TRBV27,TRBJ2-7,ASSFEPYPTYEQY
TRBV27,TRBJ2-1,ASSFGAYNEQF
TRBV11-2,TRBJ2-5,ASSPGTHRGSQETQY
TRBV3-1/TRBV3-2,TRBJ1-6,ASSLQGRVGDSPLH
TRBV14,TRBJ2-7,ASSYRSTRRLEQY
TRBV5-1,TRBJ2-1,ASSLVFAGQNEQF
TRBV9,TRBJ1-1,ASSHQGIGTEAF
TRBV7-2,TRBJ2-1,ASSLGLSYNEQF
TRBV11-3,TRBJ1-4,ASSAGRGEKLF
TRBV20-1,TRBJ2-5,SASDWETQY
TRBV11-2,TRBJ1-2,ASSLASGHQYGYT
TRBV10-3,TRBJ1-3,ASRSPTGSGNTIY
TRBV4-1,TRBJ2-1,ASSLNEGANEQF
TRBV29-1,TRBJ1-5,SVAGTDNQPQH